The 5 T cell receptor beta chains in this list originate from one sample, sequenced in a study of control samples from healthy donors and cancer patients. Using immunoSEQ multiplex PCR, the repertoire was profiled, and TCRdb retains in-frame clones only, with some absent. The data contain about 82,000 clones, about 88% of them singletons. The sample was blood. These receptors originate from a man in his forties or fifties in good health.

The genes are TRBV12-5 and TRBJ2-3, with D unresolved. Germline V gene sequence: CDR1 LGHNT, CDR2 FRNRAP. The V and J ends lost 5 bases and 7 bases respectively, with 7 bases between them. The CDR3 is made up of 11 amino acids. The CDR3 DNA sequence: TGTGCTAGTGGTCTGGCAAATACGCAGTATTTT. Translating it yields CASGLANTQYF.

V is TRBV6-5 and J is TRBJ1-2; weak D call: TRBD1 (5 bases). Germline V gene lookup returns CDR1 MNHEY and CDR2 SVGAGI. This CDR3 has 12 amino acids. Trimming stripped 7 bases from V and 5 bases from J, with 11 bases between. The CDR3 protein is CASTFRVYGYTF. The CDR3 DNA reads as TGTGCCAGCACCTTCAGGGTTTATGGCTACACCTTC.

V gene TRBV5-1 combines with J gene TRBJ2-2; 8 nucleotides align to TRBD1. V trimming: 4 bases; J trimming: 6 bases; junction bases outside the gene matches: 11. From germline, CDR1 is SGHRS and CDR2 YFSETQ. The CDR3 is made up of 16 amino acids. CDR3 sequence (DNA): TGCGCCAGCAGCCATACGGACAGGGTTATATCCGGGGAGCTGTTTTTT. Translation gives CASSHTDRVISGELFF. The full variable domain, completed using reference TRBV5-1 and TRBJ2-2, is KAGVTQTPRYLIKTRGQQVTLSCSPISGHRSVSWYQQTPGQGLQFLFEYFSETQRNKGNFPGRFSGRQFSNSRSEMNVSTLELGDSALYLCASSHTDRVISGELFFGEGSRLTVL.

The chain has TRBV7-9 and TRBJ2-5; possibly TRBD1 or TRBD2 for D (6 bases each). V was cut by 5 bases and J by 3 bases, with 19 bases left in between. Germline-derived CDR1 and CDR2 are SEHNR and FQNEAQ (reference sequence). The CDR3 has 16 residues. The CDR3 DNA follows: TGTGCCAGCAGCCCATCCTGGCTAAGGGGGGAAGAGACCCAGTACTTC. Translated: CASSPSWLRGEETQYF.

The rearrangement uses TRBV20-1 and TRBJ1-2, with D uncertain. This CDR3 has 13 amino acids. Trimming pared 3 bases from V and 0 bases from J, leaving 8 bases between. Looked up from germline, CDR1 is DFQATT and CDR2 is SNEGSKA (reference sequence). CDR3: CSASSFSNYGYTF. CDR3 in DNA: TGCAGTGCTAGTTCTTTTTCTAACTATGGCTACACCTTC.